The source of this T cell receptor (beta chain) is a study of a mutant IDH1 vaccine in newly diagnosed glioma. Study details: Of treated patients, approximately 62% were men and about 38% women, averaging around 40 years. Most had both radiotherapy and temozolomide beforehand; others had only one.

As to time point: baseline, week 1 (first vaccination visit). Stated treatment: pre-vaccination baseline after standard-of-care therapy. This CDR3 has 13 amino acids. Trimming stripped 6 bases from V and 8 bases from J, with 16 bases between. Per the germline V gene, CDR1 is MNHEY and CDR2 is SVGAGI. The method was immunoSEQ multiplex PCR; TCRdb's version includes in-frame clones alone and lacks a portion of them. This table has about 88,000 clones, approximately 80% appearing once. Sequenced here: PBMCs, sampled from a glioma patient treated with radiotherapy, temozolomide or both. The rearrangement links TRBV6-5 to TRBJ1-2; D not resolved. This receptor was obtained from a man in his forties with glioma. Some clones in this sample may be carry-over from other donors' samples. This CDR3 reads CASSNPWPGGYTF. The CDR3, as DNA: TGTGCCAGCAGCAACCCCTGGCCCGGGGGCTACACCTTC.